These 19 T cell receptor beta chains were sequenced from one sample in a study of T cell responses to AZD1222 COVID-19 vaccine. Here immunoSEQ multiplex PCR was the method, and the copy in TCRdb shows in-frame clones only, minus some. The data contain about 160,000 clones, approximately 88% of them singletons. The sample in question was peripheral blood, obtained 28 days after the second AZD1222 dose. These receptors all stem from an adult who received the AZD1222 COVID-19 vaccine.

As regards this clone: The CDR3 does not close with the conserved phenylalanine or tryptophan, likely indicating a read error. V is TRBV27 and J is TRBJ1-2, with 7 nucleotides matching TRBD1. Germline trimming cut 6 bases from V and 5 bases from J; bases unmatched to any gene: 12. The CDR3 covers 15 residues. CDR1 MNHEY and CDR2 SMNVEV come from the germline V gene (reference sequence). The CDR3, as DNA: TGTGCCAGCAGCTATTCCCGGGCAGGGGGGTATGGCTACACCCTC. Residues: CASSYSRAGGYGYTL.

The chain combines TRBV2 with TRBJ2-4; D unclear. Germline CDR1 SNHLY, CDR2 FYNNEI. CDR3 length: 11 residues. V was clipped by 4 bases and J by 5 bases, with 3 bases between them. The CDR3 spells CASSVENIQYF. CDR3 bases: TGTGCCAGCAGTGTGGAAAACATTCAGTACTTC. Full variable domain (missing parts from reference TRBV2 and TRBJ2-4): EPEVTQTPSHQVTQMGQEVILRCVPISNHLYFYWYRQILGQKVEFLVSFYNNEISEKSEIFDDQFSVERPDGSNFTLKIRSTKLEDSAMYFCASSVENIQYFGAGTRLSVL.

This chain uses TRBV7-2 with TRBJ1-2; D might be TRBD1 (5 bases). The CDR3 is made up of 14 amino acids. Germline CDR1 is SGHTA and CDR2 is FQGNSA. V was shortened by 4 bases and J by 4 bases, with 13 bases between the two germline ends. CDR3 region: CASSSLGGFYGYTF. CDR3 sequence (DNA): TGTGCCAGCAGCTCCTTGGGGGGGTTCTATGGCTACACCTTC. The full variable domain, with the rest looked up from reference TRBV7-2 and TRBJ1-2, is GAGVSQSPSNKVTEKGKDVELRCDPISGHTALYWYRQSLGQGLEFLIYFQGNSAPDKSGLPSDRFSAERTGGSVSTLTIQRTQQEDSAVYLCASSSLGGFYGYTFGSGTRLTVV.

The CDR3 DNA reads as TGTGCCAGCAGCCACCGGGACAGGGATCGCACCGGGGAGCTGTTTTTT. Amino acid sequence: CASSHRDRDRTGELFF. This chain links TRBV27 with TRBJ2-2; 9 bases line up with TRBD1. The germline V gene has CDR1 MNHEY and CDR2 SMNVEV (reference sequence). The CDR3 consists of 16 residues. V lost 6 bases, J lost 4 bases, and 9 bases stayed unmatched.

This chain uses TRBV3-1 (or the pseudogene TRBV3-2) with TRBJ2-7; D ambiguous. V lost 1 base and J lost 6, with 13 bases in between. CDR3 length equals 14 residues. The germline V gene encodes CDR1 LGHDT and CDR2 YNNKEL (reference sequence). CDR3 DNA sequence: TGTGCCAGCAGCCAAGGGTGGCTCAGTTCCGAGCAGTACTTC. Encoded protein: CASSQGWLSSEQYF.

The chain recombines TRBV12-5 with TRBJ1-2; perhaps TRBD1 as D (5 bases). The CDR3 is 16 residues long. Trimming stripped 6 bases from V and 5 bases from J, with 22 bases between. The germline CDR1 and CDR2 sequences are LGHNT and FRNRAP. Here the CDR3 DNA reads TGTGCTAGTGGCCCAAGTCAGGGCCCCCCGCGGTATGGCTACACCTTC. Encoded protein: CASGPSQGPPRYGYTF.

This clone was recorded a few times. This specimen includes other DNA sequences encoding the same CDR3. The V call is TRBV30, the J call TRBJ1-6; the D gene is possibly TRBD1 (5 bases). CDR3 size: 15 residues. Trimming cost V 0 bases and J 7 bases, with 13 bases left between them. Per germline, CDR1 GTSNPN and CDR2 SVGIG (reference sequence). Written as DNA, the CDR3 is TGTGCCTGGAGTGTATCCGGGGGTGGGAATTCACCCCTCCACTTT. Amino acid sequence: CAWSVSGGGNSPLHF.

This sequence joins TRBV6-4 and TRBJ1-1; D is perhaps TRBD1 (5 bases). Germline CDR1 and CDR2: MRHNA and SNTAGT. There are 13 residues in the CDR3. Between the trimmed V and J ends, which lost 6 bases and 3 bases, there was a span of 11 bases. The CDR3 DNA follows: TGTGCCAGCAGCTCAGGGCGGGACACTGAAGCTTTCTTT. It specifies CASSSGRDTEAFF.

This chain uses TRBV6-2 or TRBV6-3 with TRBJ2-1, with 9 bases that match TRBD1. With V trimmed by 4 bases and J by 4 bases, 8 bases remained unmatched. The CDR3 loop spans 16 amino acids. CDR1 is MNHEY, CDR2 SVGEGT, per germline. The DNA of the CDR3 is TGTGCCAGCAGTTGGGGGGACAGGGTTTTATACAATGAGCAGTTCTTC. Its translation is CASSWGDRVLYNEQFF.

V is TRBV15 and J is TRBJ1-3; possible D gene TRBD1, 6 bases. Trimming stripped 6 bases from V and 0 bases from J, with 18 bases between. Germline V gene lookup returns CDR1 LNHNV and CDR2 YYDKDF (reference sequence). This CDR3 has 17 amino acids. The CDR3 loop is CATRGGSPDSSGNTIYF. The CDR3 DNA reads as TGTGCCACCAGGGGTGGAAGCCCGGACAGCTCTGGAAACACCATATATTTT.

The V call is TRBV4-2, the J call TRBJ2-1; D is uncertain. Per the germline V gene, CDR1 is LGHNA and CDR2 is YNFKEQ. Trimming took off 4 bases at V and 5 bases at J, with 12 bases between the two ends. The CDR3 is 14 amino acids. The CDR3 is CASSLSDQNNEQFF. The CDR3 DNA reads as TGTGCCAGCAGCCTGAGTGACCAAAACAATGAGCAGTTCTTC.

This chain links TRBV6-5 with TRBJ1-1, with a weak D call TRBD1 (5 bases). CDR1 and CDR2 (germline): MNHEY, SVGAGI. The CDR3 extends over 13 amino acids. With 8 bases removed from V and 4 bases from J, the gap between germline ends came to 14 bases. CDR3 residues: CASGGAGGTEAFF. The CDR3 coding sequence is TGTGCCAGCGGAGGGGCAGGAGGCACTGAAGCTTTCTTT.

The CDR3 DNA reads TGTGCCAGCAGCTTGGCGAGCACCCGATATGGCTACACCTTC. Protein sequence: CASSLASTRYGYTF. The chain employs TRBV5-4 and TRBJ1-2; no firm D call. The germline V gene has CDR1 SGHNT and CDR2 YYREEE (reference sequence). The CDR3 has 14 amino acids. The V end lost 0 bases, the J end lost 5 bases, and 11 bases lay between the germline ends.

This chain uses TRBV11-2 with TRBJ1-2; 10 bases line up with TRBD1. V was clipped by 5 bases and J by 6 bases; unmatched bases: 6. Germline V CDR1 and CDR2: SGHAT, FQNNGV. The CDR3 extends over 14 amino acids. The CDR3 loop is CASSQLTGGDGYTF. The CDR3 DNA follows: TGTGCCAGCAGCCAATTGACAGGGGGCGATGGCTACACCTTC.

The J gene is TRBJ1-1, the V gene TRBV3-1 (or the pseudogene TRBV3-2); unclear D gene. CDR3 length equals 13 residues. V was cut by 4 bases and J by 4 bases, with 10 bases left in between. Germline loops: CDR1 LGHDT, CDR2 YNNKEL (reference sequence). This CDR3 is CASSPTFGTEAFF. CDR3 DNA sequence: TGTGCCAGCAGCCCTACCTTCGGCACTGAAGCTTTCTTT.

The chain is built from TRBV19 and TRBJ2-7, with TRBD2 as a possible D gene (6 bases). The V and J ends lost 4 bases and 6 bases respectively, with 16 bases between them. The CDR3 extends over 14 amino acids. CDR1 and CDR2 (germline): LNHDA, SQIVND (reference sequence). The CDR3 is CASSNSGGTSEQYF. Written as DNA, the CDR3 is TGTGCCAGTAGTAATTCTGGGGGGACGAGCGAGCAGTACTTC.

CDR3 coding DNA: TGCACCAGCAGCCAAGATCGATGGGGCGGAGAAGCTTTCTTT. Its translation: CTSSQDRWGGEAFF. V gene TRBV1 combines with J gene TRBJ1-1; the table's TRBD1 call for D was not verified on the DNA. TRBV1 is designated a pseudogene. The CDR3 runs to 14 residues.

The V gene is TRBV7-2, the J gene TRBJ2-2; 11 bases map to TRBD2. The CDR3 runs to 17 residues. Trimming at V came to 1 base and at J to 0 bases, leaving 1 base not matched to a gene. In germline, CDR1 is SGHTA, CDR2 FQGNSA. The CDR3 DNA reads as TGTGCCAGCAGCTTAGAGACTAGCGGGGCGAACACCGGGGAGCTGTTTTTT. Its translation: CASSLETSGANTGELFF. Full variable domain (remainder filled in from reference TRBV7-2 and TRBJ2-2): GAGVSQSPSNKVTEKGKDVELRCDPISGHTALYWYRQSLGQGLEFLIYFQGNSAPDKSGLPSDRFSAERTGGSVSTLTIQRTQQEDSAVYLCASSLETSGANTGELFFGEGSRLTVL.

In the case of this clone: Compared with germline, one end of the junction differs, possibly owing to a read error. The chain employs TRBV12-3 or TRBV12-4 and TRBJ1-2; 7 bases fit TRBD1. The CDR3 length is 11 residues. CDR3: CASSFGDRYVF. In nucleotides, the CDR3 is TGTGCCAGCAGTTTCGGGGACAGATATGTATTT.